This T cell receptor beta chain appears in the sequencing data of a study of blood T cell repertoires in COVID-19. For the study at large: There were acute and convalescent COVID-19 samples, and they came from the United States, Italy and Spain.

Original analysis: For nucleated cells, counts were estimated from reference gene primer amplification. Profiling relied on immunoSEQ multiplex PCR, and the TCRdb table lists in-frame clones only, not all of them. V, J and clone size were drawn from that table, and D and trimming were deduced from the DNA. The table lists 300,000 to 400,000 clones, around nine tenths of them singletons, with around 7.4% in the top ten. The Seattle site enrolled patients during active infection and followed them longitudinally. The germline V gene encodes CDR1 SNHLY and CDR2 FYNNEI. V shed 6 bases, J shed 1 base, and the junction held 5 bases outside the gene matches. The CDR3 is made up of 14 amino acids.

This TCR derives from a woman aged 55-70 years with COVID-19, enrolled during active disease. This chain links TRBV2 with TRBJ1-2; 7 nucleotides line up with TRBD1. Source material: peripheral blood. The CDR3 reads CASSAGQVNYGYTF. CDR3 sequence (DNA): TGTGCCAGCAGCGCAGGACAGGTTAACTATGGCTACACCTTC.